The 13 T cell receptor beta chains below were found in one sample sequenced in a study of T cell clonality in common variable immunodeficiency. Assay: immunoSEQ multiplex PCR; the TCRdb copy retains only in-frame clones and omits some. There are roughly 60,000 clones in the sample, none observed a single time. Sequenced material: peripheral blood mononuclear cells. The source of these receptors is a person aged 18-69 years in good health.

This clone has a count of ten or more. The CDR3 end lies 3 residues beyond the end of the read and is filled in from the germline J gene. This rearrangement joins TRBV20-1 to TRBJ2-4; 7 bases are shared with TRBD2. CDR3 size: 15 residues. Germline CDR1 and CDR2: DFQATT and SNEGSKA (reference sequence). V shed 6 bases and J 0 bases; nucleotides not matched to a gene: 8. CDR3 DNA (partial): TGCAGTGCCACCCGGGGGGAAATAGCCAAAAACATT. Its protein is CSATRGEIAKNI. The full CDR3 protein reads CSATRGEIAKNIQYF.

This clone occurred many times. The read ends 3 residues before the CDR3 terminus; that terminus is restored from the germline J gene. The chain has TRBV28 and TRBJ2-1; D not certain. CDR1 and CDR2 (germline): MDHEN, SYDVKM. The CDR3 runs to 15 residues. The V end lost 2 bases, the J end lost 0 bases, and 8 bases lay between the germline ends. This CDR3 is CASSLERLSYNEQFF. CDR3 bases read: TGTGCCAGCAGTTTAGAGCGTCTCTCCTACAATGAG. Full variable domain (outside the CDR3, taken from reference TRBV28 and TRBJ2-1): DVKVTQSSRYLVKRTGEKVFLECVQDMDHENMFWYRQDPGLGLRLIYFSYDVKMKEKGDIPEGYSVSREKKERFSLILESASTNQTSMYLCASSLERLSYNEQFFGPGTRLTVL.

In this sample, this clone turned up many times. The read finishes 3 residues shy of the CDR3 end, and the germline J gene is used to complete it. The V call is TRBV5-6, the J call TRBJ2-5; D not certain. This CDR3 has 12 residues. From germline, CDR1 is SGHDT and CDR2 YYEEEE. The V end lost 4 bases, the J end lost 0 bases, and 4 bases lay between the germline ends. This CDR3 is CASSPYQETQYF. CDR3 bases read: TGTGCCAGCAGCCCATACCAAGAGACC.

There are many counts of this clone. With the read ending 3 residues before the CDR3 end, the germline J gene is used to fill in that end. The chain joins TRBV4-1 to TRBJ2-3; 7 nucleotides align to TRBD1. V lost 4 bases and J lost 0; bases outside the gene matches: 7. CDR3 length equals 16 residues. Germline V lookup: CDR1 MGHRA, CDR2 YSYEKL. Incomplete CDR3 DNA: TGCGCCAGCAGCCGCCTGGGACAGCTTAGCACAGATACG. Its translation: CASSRLGQLSTDT. The entire CDR3 sequence reads CASSRLGQLSTDTQYF.

This clone was counted ten times or more. One end of the junction does not line up with germline, which may come from a read error. Coverage ceases 3 residues before the CDR3 finishes, and the germline J gene fills in the end. The rearrangement uses TRBV4-2 and TRBJ2-1, with D possibly called TRBD1 or TRBD2 (5 bases each). Germline CDR1 reads LGHNA; CDR2 reads YNFKEQ. The CDR3 is 15 amino acids. The sequenced part of the CDR3 DNA is TGCGCCAGCAGCCAACAACCGAGGGGCTACAATGAG. Translated, it gives CASSQQPRGYNE. The complete CDR3 sequence is CASSQQPRGYNEQFF.

This clone was counted at least ten times. The missing CDR3 end, 3 residues past where the read stops, is filled in from the germline J gene. V usage is TRBV20-1 and J usage is TRBJ2-2; 9 positions match TRBD2. J gave up 0 bases and V 0 bases, and 2 bases lay outside the gene matches. In germline, CDR1 is DFQATT, CDR2 SNEGSKA (reference sequence). The CDR3 covers 16 residues. CDR3 sequence reads: CSARDLAGANTGELFF. The sequenced CDR3 bases are TGCAGTGCTAGAGATTTAGCGGGAGCGAACACCGGGGAG.

This clone occurred many times. Read data end 3 residues before the CDR3 end; the end is taken from the germline J gene. The chain combines TRBV5-1 with TRBJ2-7; a possible D gene is TRBD2 (5 bases). Looked up from germline, CDR1 is SGHRS and CDR2 is YFSETQ. The CDR3 extends over 14 amino acids. V shed 0 bases and J shed 0 bases, with 7 bases lying between them. The covered CDR3 bases are TGCGCCAGCAGCTTGGGAGCGGTCTCCTACGAG. Encoded protein: CASSLGAVSYE. The complete CDR3 sequence is CASSLGAVSYEQYF.

This clone was observed many times. Its ends do not fully match the called genes, so a read error is possible. Read sequence stops 3 residues before the CDR3 end, and the germline J gene provides the missing end. The chain couples TRBV4-2 to TRBJ1-1, with a tentative D call TRBD1 (5 bases). This CDR3 is built from 16 residues. In germline, CDR1 is LGHNA, CDR2 YNFKEQ. The CDR3 protein is CASSQDGRQGGTEAFF. The sequenced part of the CDR3 DNA is TGCGCCAGCAGCCAAGATGGTCGTCAGGGTGGGACTGAA.

This clone occurred many times. The read ends 3 residues early relative to the CDR3; the germline J gene fills the gap. The chain employs TRBV5-1 and TRBJ2-7; 7 bases match TRBD2. Germline CDR1 and CDR2: SGHRS and YFSETQ. The CDR3 is made up of 15 amino acids. V trimming: 2 bases; J trimming: 1 base; junction bases outside the gene matches: 6. The part of the CDR3 DNA that was read is TGCGCCAGCAGCTTTAGCGGGCTAACATCCTACGAG. Its translation: CASSFSGLTSYE. The full CDR3 protein is CASSFSGLTSYEQYF.

This clone has a count of ten or more. The sequenced fragment ends 3 residues before the CDR3 boundary, so the rest is inferred from the germline J gene. The chain combines TRBV20-1 with TRBJ2-1; TRBD2 aligns across 12 bases. The trim removed 0 bases at V and 2 bases at J, leaving 17 bases unmatched. This CDR3 is 21 amino acids long. The germline CDR1 and CDR2 sequences are DFQATT and SNEGSKA (reference sequence). CDR3 DNA (partial): TGCAGTGCTAGAGAGATCCTCCCGACTAGCGGGAGATCAATTACCTACAATGAG. As protein: CSAREILPTSGRSITYNE. The entire CDR3 is CSAREILPTSGRSITYNEQFF.

This clone was seen repeatedly, ten times or more. The read stops 3 residues short of the end of the CDR3; the missing end is completed from the germline J gene. This chain connects TRBV18 to TRBJ1-4, with D unresolved. The V end was cut by 4 bases, the J end by 5 bases, with 8 bases between. The CDR3 contains 13 residues. Germline CDR1 and CDR2: KGHSH and LQKENI. CDR3: CASSRGLNEKLFF. CDR3 DNA (partial): TGTGCCAGCTCACGAGGGTTAAATGAAAAA.

This clone was recorded at least ten times. The sequenced fragment ends 3 residues before the CDR3 boundary, so the rest is inferred from the germline J gene. The chain employs TRBV20-1 and TRBJ1-2; D is uncertain. Germline CDR1 is DFQATT and CDR2 is SNEGSKA (reference sequence). Between the trimmed V and J ends, which lost 3 bases and 1 base, there was a span of 9 bases. This CDR3 is built from 13 residues. The covered CDR3 bases are TGCAGTGCTAGTGTGGGCAGTAACTATGGC. This gives the protein CSASVGSNYG. The full-length CDR3 reads as CSASVGSNYGYTF.

This clone showed up many times. The sequenced fragment ends 3 residues before the CDR3 boundary, so the rest is inferred from the germline J gene. V is TRBV7-9 and J is TRBJ1-2, with D perhaps TRBD1 (5 bases). With 5 bases removed from V and 3 bases from J, the gap between germline ends came to 10 bases. Per the germline V gene, CDR1 is SEHNR and CDR2 is FQNEAQ (reference sequence). This CDR3 region has 13 residues. The CDR3 protein is CASSLAGDYGYTF. CDR3 bases read: TGTGCCAGCAGCCTCGCGGGGGACTATGGC. Drawing the rest from reference TRBV7-9 and TRBJ1-2, the complete variable domain is DTGVSQNPRHKITKRGQNVTFRCDPISEHNRLYWYRQTLGQGPEFLTYFQNEAQLEKSRLLSDRFSAERPKGSFSTLEIQRTEQGDSAMYLCASSLAGDYGYTFGSGTRLTVV.